This record covers a single T cell receptor beta chain. The table lists this clone with a few counts. The antigen this receptor binds is unknown. Base qualities are not recorded, but no much larger clone differs from it by a single base. CDR1 ENHRY and CDR2 SYGVKD are derived from the germline V gene. At the junction V is shortened by 10 bases and J by 6 bases, with 18 bases in between. The CDR3 holds 14 amino acids from the cysteine to the phenylalanine. Only CDR3 DNA remains: 42 bases, in frame from the first base. TCRbeta CDR3 regions were amplified from genomic DNA using the immunoSEQ Assay, a bias-controlled multiplex PCR. As for how the authors treated the data: Nucleated cell counts per sample were estimated from amplification of reference gene primers within the assay. To quantify the absolute abundance of each unique TCRbeta CDR3 rearrangement, sequence reads were collapsed and filtered. For each sample, productive Simpson clonality was calculated as the square root of Simpson's diversity index over productive rearrangements. TCRdb mirrors the immuneACCESS table, restricted to in-frame sequences. Some clones are absent from its copies; in checked studies, under half trace to an unresolved V gene, and the reason for the others is unknown. V and J calls plus clone size are reproduced from that table; the DNA served to infer D and trimming. The sample profile shows 200,000 or so clones; roughly four fifths of them were found once. The ten largest clones represent around 6.3% of the sample.

The data were taken from a study of blood T cell repertoires in COVID-19 (dated by TCRdb to 2018 to 2021). For context, the study as a whole: Samples from collaborators originated in the United States, Italy and Spain and spanned both the acute and convalescent phases of COVID-19. The samples were drawn from the first 160 participants of the ongoing ImmuneRACE study and from 1,200 or so subjects provided by 6 global collaborators. The sample metadata nearly always contained a de-identified subject ID, COVID-19 status, age in years and sex. Subjects who had been exposed to COVID-19, were actively infected with it, or had recovered from it provided the deeply sampled blood TCRbeta repertoires that made up the dataset. The prospective study material was composed of cDNA or gDNA derived from T cells, B-cell-depleted T cells, or PBMCs. Where HLA class I and class II types were available, the types were taken from metadata supplied by the sample provider, not from assay-based typing. The repertoires were made available in a free public database intended to serve as a resource for research on the immune response to SARS-CoV-2.

Results and caveats for the whole study, not just this receptor: The amount of clinical and demographic metadata varied by source and participant and was provided uncurated.

Whole blood was collected in K2EDTA tubes by collaborating institutions according to the institutions' own protocols. For TCRbeta analysis, collaborator samples were shipped as frozen whole blood, as isolated PBMCs, or as DNA extracted from either sample type. Recombination connected TRBV10-3 to TRBJ2-2, and TRBD2 may be the D gene, going by 5 matching bases. The clonotype comes from a woman between 35 and 50 years old with acute or convalescent COVID-19. The sequenced sample consisted of peripheral blood. In nucleotides, the sequence is TGTGCCACCAACTGGGAGCGGAGACCCGGGGAGCTGTTTTTT. Its protein reads: CATNWERRPGELFF.